These T cell receptor beta chains were read from a single sample in a study of blood T cell repertoires in COVID-19. Data came from immunoSEQ multiplex PCR; TCRdb stores just in-frame clones and leaves some out. The table has some 260,000 clones, about 68% seen once. The sequenced material came from peripheral blood. These TCRs come from a woman aged 80 or older with acute or convalescent COVID-19. Each CDR3 is given without its conserved first and last residue.

v_call cdr3_aa
TRBV7-2 ASSLVGAGGGTDTQY
TRBV19 ASSVAWGSSYEQY
TRBV3-1/TRBV3-2 ASSLKNRGPTNEKLF
TRBV5-4 ASSIWDRPYEQY
TRBV6-5 ASGQRGGEQF
TRBV6-5 ASNTGGAGTGELF
TRBV4-3 ASSQSTSGVGETQY
TRBV3-1/TRBV3-2 ASSRSGTISNQPQH
TRBV5-1 ASSNDPGLGETQY
TRBV6-1 ASSATLTRGGTSNQPQH
TRBV6-5 ASSGSEDGYT
TRBV19 ASSILAGGQETQY
TRBV27 ASSLSGQGYSYEQY
TRBV25-1 ASSETGGANGYT
TRBV7-2 ASSLVRLAGRQY
TRBV5-6 ASSLDKGERYT
TRBV28 ASGGGFYGYT
TRBV6-5 ASRGHLNTEAF
TRBV3-1/TRBV3-2 ASSQGQGSGYT
TRBV7-9 ASSVFPGLATDPTDTQY
TRBV28 ASSLGGGGTEAF
TRBV6-4 ASSPSGSPQYTEAF
TRBV11-2 ASSYVKGRGMNTEAF
TRBV18 ASSSDRTSYYGYT
TRBV5-1 ASSLDLGGPEAF
TRBV18 ASSPPGGISSGNTIY
TRBV18 ASSLNTGDYEQY
TRBV19 ASSPGQGGWPQPQH
TRBV30 AWSTGGGFNEQF
TRBV6-2/TRBV6-3 ASSLGLAPDTQY
TRBV10-2 ATSSPGGTQY
TRBV5-5 ASSLIIGTGEKLF
TRBV19 ASRGQGPRNEQF
TRBV14 ASSRETASYEQY
TRBV7-2 ASNPSGGDEQF
TRBV5-6 ASSLISTVDYGYT
TRBV2 ASSLHDIRYGYT
TRBV7-8 ASSLVWPTAKNIQY
TRBV18 ASTGSLNTEAF
TRBV5-1 ASSPGQGAPAGELF
TRBV25-1 ASMGQGFYEQY
TRBV12-3/TRBV12-4 ASSLDTYNEQF